This T cell receptor beta chain was observed in a study of blood T cells in healthy people across ages. Sample-barcoded 5' priming and a J-beta primer mix drove a second PCR of about 7 to 11 cycles. TCRdb reprocessed the 5' RACE reads with MiXCR, giving one entry per CDR3 protein. The sample contains hundreds of thousands of distinct CDR3 sequences, 20% to 25% of which appear only once. This clonotype was detected only once. Germline lookup yields CDR1 SGHTA and CDR2 FQGNSA. The CDR3 sequence is 15 residues long. The rearrangement joins TRBV7-2 to TRBJ2-5; the D gene is possibly TRBD1 (5 bases). Matching the DNA end better, TRBJ2-7 makes the J call doubtful. Sequences were obtained from blood. The receptor's source is a man between 65 and 85 years old in good health. This CDR3 is CASSLGTPSPYEQYF. For the CDR3, the DNA is TGTGCCAGCAGCTTAGGGACACCTTCTCCCTACGAGCAGTACTTC.